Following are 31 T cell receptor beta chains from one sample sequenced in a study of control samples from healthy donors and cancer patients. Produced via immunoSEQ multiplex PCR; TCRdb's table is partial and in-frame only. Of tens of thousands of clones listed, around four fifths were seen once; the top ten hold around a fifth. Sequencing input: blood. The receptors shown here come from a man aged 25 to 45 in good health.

Written as DNA, the CDR3 is TGTGCCAGCAGCTTTGACAGGAGTGATGGCTACACCTTC. This sequence encodes CASSFDRSDGYTF. This chain uses TRBV5-4 with TRBJ1-2, with D possibly matching TRBD1 (6 bases). With 2 bases removed from V and 6 bases from J, the gap between germline ends came to 11 bases. The germline gives CDR1 SGHNT, CDR2 YYREEE (reference sequence). The CDR3 is made up of 13 amino acids.

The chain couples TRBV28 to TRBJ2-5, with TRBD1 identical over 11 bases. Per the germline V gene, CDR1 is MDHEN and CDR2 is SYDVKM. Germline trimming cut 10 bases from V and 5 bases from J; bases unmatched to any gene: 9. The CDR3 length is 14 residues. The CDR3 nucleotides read TGTGCCACCTGGGACAGGGGGTTGTCGGAGACCCAGTACTTC. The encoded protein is CATWDRGLSETQYF.

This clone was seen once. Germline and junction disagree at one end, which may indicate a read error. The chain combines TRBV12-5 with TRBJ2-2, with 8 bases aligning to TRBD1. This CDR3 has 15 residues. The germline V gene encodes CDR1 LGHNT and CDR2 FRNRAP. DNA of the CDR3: TGTGCTAGTGGCTTGGGACAGGCGAACACCGGGGAGCTGTTTTTT. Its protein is CASGLGQANTGELFF.

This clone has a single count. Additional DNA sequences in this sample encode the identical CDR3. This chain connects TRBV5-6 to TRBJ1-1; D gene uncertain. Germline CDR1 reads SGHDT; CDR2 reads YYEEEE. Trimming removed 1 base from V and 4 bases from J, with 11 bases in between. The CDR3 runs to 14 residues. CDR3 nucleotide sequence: TGTGCCAGCAGCTTGCCGTGGGAGGGCACTGAAGCTTTCTTT. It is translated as CASSLPWEGTEAFF.

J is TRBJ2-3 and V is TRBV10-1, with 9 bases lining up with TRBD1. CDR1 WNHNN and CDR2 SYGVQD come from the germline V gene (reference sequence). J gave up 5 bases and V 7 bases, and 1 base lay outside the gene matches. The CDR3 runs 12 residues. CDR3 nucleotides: TGCGCCAGCAAGGGACAGGGAGATACGCAGTATTTT. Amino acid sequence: CASKGQGDTQYF.

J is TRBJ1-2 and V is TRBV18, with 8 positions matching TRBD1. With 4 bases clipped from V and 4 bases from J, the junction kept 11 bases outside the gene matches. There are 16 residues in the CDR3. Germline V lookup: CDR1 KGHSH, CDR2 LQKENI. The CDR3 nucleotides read TGTGCCAGCTCACGCGGACAGGGCTTGTCATTCTATGGCTACACCTTC. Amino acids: CASSRGQGLSFYGYTF.

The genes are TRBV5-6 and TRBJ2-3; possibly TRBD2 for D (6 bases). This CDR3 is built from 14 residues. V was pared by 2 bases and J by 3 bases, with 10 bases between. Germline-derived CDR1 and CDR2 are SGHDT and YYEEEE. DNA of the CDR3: TGTGCCAGCAGCTTCGGCGGGGAGACAGATACGCAGTATTTT. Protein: CASSFGGETDTQYF.

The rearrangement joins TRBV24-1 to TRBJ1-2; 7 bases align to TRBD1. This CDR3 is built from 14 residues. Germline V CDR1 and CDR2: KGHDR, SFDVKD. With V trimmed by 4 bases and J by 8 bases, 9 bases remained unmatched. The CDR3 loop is CATSDFDRAGGYTF. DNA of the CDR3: TGTGCCACCAGTGACTTTGACAGGGCCGGAGGCTACACCTTC.

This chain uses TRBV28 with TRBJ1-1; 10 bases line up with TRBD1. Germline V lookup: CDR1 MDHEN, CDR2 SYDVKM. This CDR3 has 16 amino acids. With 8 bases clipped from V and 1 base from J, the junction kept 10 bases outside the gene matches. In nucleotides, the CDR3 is TGTGCCAGCCCCCCACCGGGACAGGGGACGAACACTGAAGCTTTCTTT. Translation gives CASPPPGQGTNTEAFF.

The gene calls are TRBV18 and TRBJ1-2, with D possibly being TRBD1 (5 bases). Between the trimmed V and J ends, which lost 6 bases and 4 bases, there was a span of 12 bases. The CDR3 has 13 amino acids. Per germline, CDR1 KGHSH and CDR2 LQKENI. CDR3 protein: CASSSGGGYGYTF. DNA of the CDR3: TGTGCCAGCTCTTCTGGGGGTGGCTATGGCTACACCTTC.

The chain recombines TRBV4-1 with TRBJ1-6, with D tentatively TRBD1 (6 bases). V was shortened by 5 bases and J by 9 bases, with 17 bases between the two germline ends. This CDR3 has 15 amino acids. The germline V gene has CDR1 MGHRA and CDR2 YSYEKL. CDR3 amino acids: CASSRQVSNLSPLHF. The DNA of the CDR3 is TGCGCCAGCAGCAGACAGGTTTCGAACCTTTCACCCCTCCACTTT.

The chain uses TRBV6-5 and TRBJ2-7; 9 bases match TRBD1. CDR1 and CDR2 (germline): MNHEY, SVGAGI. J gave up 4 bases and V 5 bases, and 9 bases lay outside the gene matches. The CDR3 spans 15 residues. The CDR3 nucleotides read TGTGCCAGCAGTCTCGGACAGGGGAAGGGGTACGAGCAGTACTTC. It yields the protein CASSLGQGKGYEQYF.

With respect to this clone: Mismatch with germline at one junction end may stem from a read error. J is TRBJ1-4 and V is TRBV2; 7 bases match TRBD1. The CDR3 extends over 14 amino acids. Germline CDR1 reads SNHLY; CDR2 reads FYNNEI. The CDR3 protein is CASSEGGTAEKLFF. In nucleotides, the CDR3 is TGTGCCAGCAGCGAAGGTGGGACAGCGGAAAAACTGTTTTTT. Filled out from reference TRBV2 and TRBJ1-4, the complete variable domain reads EPEVTQTPSHQVTQMGQEVILRCVPISNHLYFYWYRQILGQKVEFLVSFYNNEISEKSEIFDDQFSVERPDGSNFTLKIRSTKLEDSAMYFCASSEGGTAEKLFFGSGTQLSVL.

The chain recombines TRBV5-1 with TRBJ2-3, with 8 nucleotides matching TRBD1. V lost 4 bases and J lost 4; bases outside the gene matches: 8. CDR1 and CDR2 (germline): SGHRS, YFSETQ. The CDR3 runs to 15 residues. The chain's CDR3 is CASSRSGQGADTQYF. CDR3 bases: TGCGCCAGCAGCCGATCAGGACAGGGCGCAGATACGCAGTATTTT.

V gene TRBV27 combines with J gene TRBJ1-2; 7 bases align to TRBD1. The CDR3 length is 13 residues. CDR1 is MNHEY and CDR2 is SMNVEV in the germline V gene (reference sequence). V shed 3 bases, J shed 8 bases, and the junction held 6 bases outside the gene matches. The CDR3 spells CASSFRGGWGYTF. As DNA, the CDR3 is TGTGCCAGCAGTTTCAGAGGGGGCTGGGGCTACACCTTC.

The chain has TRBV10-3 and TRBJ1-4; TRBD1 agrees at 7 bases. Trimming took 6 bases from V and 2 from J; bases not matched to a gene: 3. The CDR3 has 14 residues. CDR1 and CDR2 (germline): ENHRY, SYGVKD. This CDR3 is CAISGTDTNEKLFF. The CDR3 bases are TGTGCCATCAGCGGGACAGACACTAATGAAAAACTGTTTTTT.

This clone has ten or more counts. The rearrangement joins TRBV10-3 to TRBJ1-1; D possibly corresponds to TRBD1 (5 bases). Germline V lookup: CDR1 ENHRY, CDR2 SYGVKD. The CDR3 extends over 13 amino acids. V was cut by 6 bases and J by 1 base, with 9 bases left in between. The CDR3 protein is CAIRGRQNTEAFF. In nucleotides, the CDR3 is TGTGCCATCAGGGGACGGCAGAACACTGAAGCTTTCTTT.

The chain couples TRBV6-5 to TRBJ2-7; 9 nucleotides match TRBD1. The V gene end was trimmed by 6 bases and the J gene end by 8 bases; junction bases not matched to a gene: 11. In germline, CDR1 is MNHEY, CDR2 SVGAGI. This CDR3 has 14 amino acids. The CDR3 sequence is CASSRTGGASQQYF. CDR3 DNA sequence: TGTGCCAGCAGCCGCACAGGGGGCGCGTCTCAGCAGTACTTC.

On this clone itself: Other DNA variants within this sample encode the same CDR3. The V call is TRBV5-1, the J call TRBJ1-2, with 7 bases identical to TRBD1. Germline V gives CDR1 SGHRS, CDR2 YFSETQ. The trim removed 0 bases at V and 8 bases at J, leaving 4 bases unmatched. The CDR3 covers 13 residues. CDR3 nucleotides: TGCGCCAGCAGCTTGGAGGGGGCGGGCGGCTACACCTTC. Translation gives CASSLEGAGGYTF.

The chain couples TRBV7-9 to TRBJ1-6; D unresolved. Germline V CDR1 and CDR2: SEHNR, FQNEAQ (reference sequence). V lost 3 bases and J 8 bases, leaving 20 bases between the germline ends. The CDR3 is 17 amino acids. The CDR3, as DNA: TGTGCCAGCAGCTTCACAGAAACTGATGGTTGGCATTCACCCCTCCACTTT. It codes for CASSFTETDGWHSPLHF.

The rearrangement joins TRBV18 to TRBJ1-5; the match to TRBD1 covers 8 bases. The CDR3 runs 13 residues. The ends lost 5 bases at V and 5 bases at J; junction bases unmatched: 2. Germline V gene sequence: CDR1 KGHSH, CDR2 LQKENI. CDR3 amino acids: CASSSDRDQPQHF. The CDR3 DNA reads TGTGCCAGCTCATCGGACAGGGATCAGCCCCAGCATTTT.

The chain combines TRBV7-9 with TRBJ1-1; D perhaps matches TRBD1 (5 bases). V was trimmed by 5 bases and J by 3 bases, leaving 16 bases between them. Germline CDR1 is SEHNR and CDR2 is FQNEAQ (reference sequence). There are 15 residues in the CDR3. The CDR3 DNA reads TGTGCCAGCAGCGACAGCGTCTTCGAACACACTGAAGCTTTCTTT. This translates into CASSDSVFEHTEAFF.

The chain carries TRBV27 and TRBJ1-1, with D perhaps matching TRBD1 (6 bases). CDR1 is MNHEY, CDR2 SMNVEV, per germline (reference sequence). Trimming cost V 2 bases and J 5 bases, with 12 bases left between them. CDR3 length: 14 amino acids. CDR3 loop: CASSLSRGDTEAFF. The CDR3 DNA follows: TGTGCCAGCAGTTTAAGCAGGGGCGATACTGAAGCTTTCTTT.

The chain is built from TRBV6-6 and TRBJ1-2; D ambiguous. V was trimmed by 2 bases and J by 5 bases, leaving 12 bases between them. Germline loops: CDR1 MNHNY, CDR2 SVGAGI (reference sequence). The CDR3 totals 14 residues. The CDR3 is CASSYPRLGYGYTF. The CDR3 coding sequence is TGTGCCAGCAGTTACCCCCGATTAGGGTATGGCTACACCTTC.

This chain's CDR3 is CASRSGGNTEAFF. The CDR3 DNA is TGTGCCAGCAGGTCAGGGGGCAACACTGAAGCTTTCTTT. The chain uses TRBV6-5 and TRBJ1-1, with 8 bases matching TRBD1. With 6 bases clipped from V and 2 bases from J, the junction kept 2 bases outside the gene matches. This CDR3 comprises 13 residues. Germline CDR1 is MNHEY and CDR2 is SVGAGI.

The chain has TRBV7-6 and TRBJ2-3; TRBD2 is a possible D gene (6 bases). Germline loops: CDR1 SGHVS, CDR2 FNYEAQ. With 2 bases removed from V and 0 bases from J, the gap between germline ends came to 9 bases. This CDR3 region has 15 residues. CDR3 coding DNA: TGTGCCAGCAGCTTATGGGGGGAAAGCACAGATACGCAGTATTTT. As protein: CASSLWGESTDTQYF.

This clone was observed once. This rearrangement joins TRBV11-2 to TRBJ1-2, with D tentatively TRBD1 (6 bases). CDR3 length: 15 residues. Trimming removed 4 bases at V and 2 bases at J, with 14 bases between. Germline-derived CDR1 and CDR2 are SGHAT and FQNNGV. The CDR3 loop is CASSYTATGNYGYTF. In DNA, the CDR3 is TGTGCCAGCAGCTACACCGCAACAGGGAACTATGGCTACACCTTC.

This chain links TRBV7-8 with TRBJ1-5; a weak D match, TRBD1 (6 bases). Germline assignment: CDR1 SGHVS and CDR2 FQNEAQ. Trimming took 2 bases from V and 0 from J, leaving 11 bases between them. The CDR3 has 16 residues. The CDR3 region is CASSLTDRVSNQPQHF. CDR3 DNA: TGTGCCAGCAGCTTAACGGACAGAGTTAGCAATCAGCCCCAGCATTTT.

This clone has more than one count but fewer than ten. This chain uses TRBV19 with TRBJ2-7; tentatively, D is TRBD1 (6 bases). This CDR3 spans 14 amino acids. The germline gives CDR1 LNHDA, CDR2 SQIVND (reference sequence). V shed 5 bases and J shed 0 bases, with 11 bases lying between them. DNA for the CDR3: TGTGCCAGTAGTTTTACAGGGAGCTCCTACGAGCAGTACTTC. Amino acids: CASSFTGSSYEQYF.

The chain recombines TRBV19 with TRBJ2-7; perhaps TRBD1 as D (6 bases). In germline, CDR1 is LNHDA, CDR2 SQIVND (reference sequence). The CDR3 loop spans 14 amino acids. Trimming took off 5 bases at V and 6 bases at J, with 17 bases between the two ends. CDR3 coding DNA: TGTGCCAGTAGTCAGGCAGGGGCGAAGGGCGAGCAGTACTTC. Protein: CASSQAGAKGEQYF.

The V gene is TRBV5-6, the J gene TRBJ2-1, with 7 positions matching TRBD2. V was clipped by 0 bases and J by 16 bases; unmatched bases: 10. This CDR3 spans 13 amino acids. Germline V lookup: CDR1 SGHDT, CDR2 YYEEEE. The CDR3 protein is CASSLDPAGPPFF. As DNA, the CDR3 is TGTGCCAGCAGCTTGGATCCAGCGGGGCCCCCATTCTTC.